This is a list of T cell receptor beta chains from one sample in a study of Graves' ophthalmopathy and Graves' hyperthyroidism. MiXCR, applied by TCRdb to the multiplex PCR reads, yields one record per CDR3 protein. The table includes about 220,000 distinct CDR3 sequences, roughly a fifth detected once. Sample: peripheral blood. Receptors originate from a woman aged 45-65 years with Graves' ophthalmopathy. Both conserved end residues are trimmed from each CDR3.

V gene	J gene	CDR3 protein
TRBV5-1	TRBJ1-6	ASSLAGTGGTNSPLH
TRBV4-1	TRBJ1-5	ASSQHLNQPQH
TRBV20-1	TRBJ2-7	SAIPGTGGYEQY
TRBV20-1	TRBJ2-7	SATGGLADYEQY
TRBV18	TRBJ2-5	ASSPISTRETQY
TRBV12-3/TRBV12-4	TRBJ2-5	ASTSVLQETQY
TRBV6-1	TRBJ2-7	ASSEEPGPYEQC
TRBV2	TRBJ1-1	ASKRNTEAF
TRBV20-1	TRBJ2-7	SARDLGSSSSGYEQY
TRBV10-2	TRBJ2-7	ASSEGLAEYEQY
TRBV6-2/TRBV6-3	TRBJ1-6	ASSPRDRSSYNSPLH
TRBV10-2	TRBJ1-6	ASSERGVDSPLH
TRBV12-3/TRBV12-4	TRBJ1-2	ASANTPGRHYGYN
TRBV6-2/TRBV6-3	TRBJ2-7	ASSYSGTLYEQY
TRBV4-1	TRBJ2-6	ASSQEGYGANVLT
TRBV12-3/TRBV12-4	TRBJ1-5	ASSLGLGQPQP
TRBV14	TRBJ1-1	ASSQDHLLGYAF
TRBV12-3/TRBV12-4	TRBJ1-1	ASSPDTGGNTEAF
TRBV5-1	TRBJ1-5	ASSGRDRDPTQH
TRBV6-1	TRBJ1-5	ASSEGRRSNQPQH
TRBV11-2	TRBJ2-2	ASSLGSVTGELF
TRBV11-2	TRBJ1-2	ASSRWAGGIDYGYT
TRBV10-2	TRBJ1-6	ASSEWEWNSPLH
TRBV20-1	TRBJ2-7	SARGEGRWDEQY
TRBV13	TRBJ2-7	ASSSGRDRLSYEQY
TRBV7-9	TRBJ1-2	ASSGQGVGYT
TRBV30	TRBJ2-7	AWNRWGAGDTPTYEQY
TRBV20-1	TRBJ1-5	SARGQNSNQPQH
TRBV11-1	TRBJ1-5	ASSLGAGVPSNQPQH
TRBV29-1	TRBJ2-7	SGGQGDAYEQY
TRBV6-5	TRBJ1-6	ASSSLGTAVNSPLH
TRBV29-1	TRBJ2-7	SVLGTPTSNEQY
TRBV11-3	TRBJ2-5	ASSLSRGSQTQY
TRBV12-5	TRBJ2-2	ASGLVETGELF
TRBV18	TRBJ2-7	ASSPPNQGPSSYEQY
TRBV2	TRBJ1-2	ASSERGDLGYT
TRBV6-1	TRBJ1-5	ASRQGFQPQH
TRBV12-5	TRBJ2-7	ASGPSAQWDRGGEQY
TRBV6-1	TRBJ2-2	ASTTAANTGELF
TRBV2	TRBJ1-2	ASSGALAGLVDGYT
TRBV27	TRBJ1-1	ASSYTEAF
TRBV6-2/TRBV6-3	TRBJ1-2	ASSRTGSIYGYT
TRBV28	TRBJ2-2	ASSLIADEGGELF
TRBV12-5	TRBJ2-2	ASGFLGWGNTGELF
TRBV2	TRBJ1-1	ASTIRGGANTEAF
TRBV29-1	TRBJ1-2	SVGSTGRGYT
TRBV10-3	TRBJ2-1	AIRTGNSPYSEQF
TRBV28	TRBJ2-7	ASSLSGLDYEQY